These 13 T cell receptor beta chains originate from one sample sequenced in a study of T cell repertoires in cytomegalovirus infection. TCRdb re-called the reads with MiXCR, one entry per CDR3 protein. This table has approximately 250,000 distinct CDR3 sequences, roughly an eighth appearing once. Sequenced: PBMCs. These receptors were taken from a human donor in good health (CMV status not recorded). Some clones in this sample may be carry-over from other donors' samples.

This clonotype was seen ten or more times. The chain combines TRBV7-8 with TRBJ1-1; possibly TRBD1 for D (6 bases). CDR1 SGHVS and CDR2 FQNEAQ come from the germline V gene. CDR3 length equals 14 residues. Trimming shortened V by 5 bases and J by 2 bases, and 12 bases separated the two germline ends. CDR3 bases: TGTGCCAGCAGCCTACTCAGGGGAAACACTGAAGCTTTCTTT. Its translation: CASSLLRGNTEAFF.

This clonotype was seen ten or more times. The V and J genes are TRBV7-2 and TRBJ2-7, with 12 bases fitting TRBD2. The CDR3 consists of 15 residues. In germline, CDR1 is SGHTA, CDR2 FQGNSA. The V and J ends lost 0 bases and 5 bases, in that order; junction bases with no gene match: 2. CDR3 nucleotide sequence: TGTGCCAGCAGCTTAGCGGCTAGCGGGAGGGACGAGCAGTACTTC. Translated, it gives CASSLAASGRDEQYF.

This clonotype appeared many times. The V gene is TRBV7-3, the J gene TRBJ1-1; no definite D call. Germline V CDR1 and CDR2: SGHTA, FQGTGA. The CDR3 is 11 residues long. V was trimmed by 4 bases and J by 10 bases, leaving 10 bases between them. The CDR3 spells CASSSPPRAFF. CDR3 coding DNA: TGTGCCAGCAGCTCTCCCCCTCGAGCTTTCTTT.

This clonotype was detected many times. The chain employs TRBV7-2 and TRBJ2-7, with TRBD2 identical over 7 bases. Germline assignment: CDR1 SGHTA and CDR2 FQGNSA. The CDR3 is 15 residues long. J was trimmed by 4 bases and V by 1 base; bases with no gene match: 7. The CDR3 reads CASSLVSSGSYEQYF. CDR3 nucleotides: TGTGCCAGCAGCTTAGTCTCTAGCGGCTCTTACGAGCAGTACTTC.

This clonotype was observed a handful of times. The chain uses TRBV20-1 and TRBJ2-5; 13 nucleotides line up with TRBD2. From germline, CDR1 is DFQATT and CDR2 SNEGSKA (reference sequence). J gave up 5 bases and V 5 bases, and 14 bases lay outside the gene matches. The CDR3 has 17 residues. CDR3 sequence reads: CSAVRTSGGTNGETQYF. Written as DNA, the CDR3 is TGCAGTGCTGTACGGACTAGCGGGGGAACCAATGGGGAGACCCAGTACTTC.

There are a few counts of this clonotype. CDR3: CASSSRASRGEAFF. CDR3 DNA: TGTGCCAGCAGTTCCCGGGCCTCTAGAGGTGAAGCTTTCTTT. The chain carries TRBV6-2 or TRBV6-3 and TRBJ1-1, with no clear D. Between the trimmed V and J ends, which lost 4 bases and 7 bases, there was a span of 16 bases. This CDR3 has 14 amino acids. Germline-derived CDR1 and CDR2 are MNHEY and SVGEGT.

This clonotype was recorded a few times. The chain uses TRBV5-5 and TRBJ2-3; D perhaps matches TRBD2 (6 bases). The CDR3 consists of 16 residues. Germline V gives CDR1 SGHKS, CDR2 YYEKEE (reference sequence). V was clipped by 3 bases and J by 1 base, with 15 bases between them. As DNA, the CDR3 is TGTGCCAGCAGCTGGGGGGTCTTGGGCGGCACAGATACGCAGTATTTT. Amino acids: CASSWGVLGGTDTQYF. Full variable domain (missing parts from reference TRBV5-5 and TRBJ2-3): DAGVTQSPTHLIKTRGQQVTLRCSPISGHKSVSWYQQVLGQGPQFIFQYYEKEERGRGNFPDRFSARQFPNYSSELNVNALLLGDSALYLCASSWGVLGGTDTQYFGPGTRLTVL.

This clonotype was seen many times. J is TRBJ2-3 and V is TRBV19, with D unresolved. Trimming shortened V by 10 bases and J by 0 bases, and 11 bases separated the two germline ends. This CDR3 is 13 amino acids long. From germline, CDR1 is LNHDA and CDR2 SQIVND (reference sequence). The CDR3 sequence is CATSLGSTDTQYF. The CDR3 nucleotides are TGTGCCACCAGCCTGGGCAGCACAGATACGCAGTATTTT.

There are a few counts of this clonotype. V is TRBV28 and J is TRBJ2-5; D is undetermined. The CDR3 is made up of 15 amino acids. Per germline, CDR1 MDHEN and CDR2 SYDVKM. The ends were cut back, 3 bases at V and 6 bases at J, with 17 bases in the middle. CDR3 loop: CASSLGRNIPKTQYF. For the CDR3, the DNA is TGTGCCAGCAGTTTGGGCCGCAATATCCCCAAGACCCAGTACTTC.

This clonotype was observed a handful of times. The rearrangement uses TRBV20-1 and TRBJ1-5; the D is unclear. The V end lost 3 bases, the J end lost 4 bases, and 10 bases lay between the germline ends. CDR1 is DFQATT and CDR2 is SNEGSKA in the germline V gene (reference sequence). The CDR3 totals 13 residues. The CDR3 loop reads CSASHGINQPQHF. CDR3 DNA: TGCAGTGCTAGTCACGGGATAAATCAGCCCCAGCATTTT.

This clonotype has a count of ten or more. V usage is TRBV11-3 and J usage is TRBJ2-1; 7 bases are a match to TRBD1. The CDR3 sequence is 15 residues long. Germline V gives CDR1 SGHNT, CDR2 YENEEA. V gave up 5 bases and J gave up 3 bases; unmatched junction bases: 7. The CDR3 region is CASSETGTVYNEQFF. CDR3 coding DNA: TGTGCCAGCAGCGAGACCGGGACAGTCTACAATGAGCAGTTCTTC. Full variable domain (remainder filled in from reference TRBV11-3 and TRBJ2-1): EAGVVQSPRYKIIEKKQPVAFWCNPISGHNTLYWYLQNLGQGPELLIRYENEEAVDDSQLPKDRFSAERLKGVDSTLKIQPAELGDSAVYLCASSETGTVYNEQFFGPGTRLTVL.

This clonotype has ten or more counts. In DNA form, the CDR3 reads TGTGCCAGCAGCATTAGAGGGGGACAGGGGGGCCATGGCTACACCTTC. It encodes CASSIRGGQGGHGYTF. The chain carries TRBV7-2 and TRBJ1-2; 11 bases agree with TRBD1. The junction had 11 bases not matched to a gene; V was cut back by 5 bases and J by 6 bases. Germline V lookup: CDR1 SGHTA, CDR2 FQGNSA. The CDR3 sequence is 16 residues long.

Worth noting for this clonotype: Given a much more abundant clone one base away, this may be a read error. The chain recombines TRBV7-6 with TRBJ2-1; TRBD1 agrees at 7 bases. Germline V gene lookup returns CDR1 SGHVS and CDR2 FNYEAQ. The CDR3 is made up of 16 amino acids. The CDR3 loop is CASRKGAGAAYNEHFF. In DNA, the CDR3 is TGTGCCAGCCGAAAGGGGGCAGGGGCGGCCTACAATGAGCATTTCTTC.